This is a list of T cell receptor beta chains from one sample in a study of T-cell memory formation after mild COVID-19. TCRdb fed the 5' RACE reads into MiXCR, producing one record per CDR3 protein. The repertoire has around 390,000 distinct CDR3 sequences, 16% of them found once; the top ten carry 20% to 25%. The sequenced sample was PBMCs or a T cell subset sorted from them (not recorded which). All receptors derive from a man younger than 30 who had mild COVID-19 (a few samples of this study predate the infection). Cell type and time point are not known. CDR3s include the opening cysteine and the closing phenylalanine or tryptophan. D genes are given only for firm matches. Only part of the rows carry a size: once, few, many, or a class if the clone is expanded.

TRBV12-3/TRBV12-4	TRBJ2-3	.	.	TGTGCCAGCAGTCCATACCTGGCAGCTAGCACAGATACGCAGTATTTT	CASSPYLAASTDTQYF
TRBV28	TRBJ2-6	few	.	TGTGCCAGCAGGGCGGAGGGTAGCTCTGGGGCCAACGTCCTGACTTTC	CASRAEGSSGANVLTF
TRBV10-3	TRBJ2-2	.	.	TGTGCCACCTGGGACTCGAGCACCGGGGAGCTGTTTTTT	CATWDSSTGELFF
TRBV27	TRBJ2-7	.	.	TGTGCCAGCAGGGCCCAGGGGATCCACGAGCAGTACTTC	CASRAQGIHEQYF
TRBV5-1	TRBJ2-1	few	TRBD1	TGCGCCAGCAGCTCCAGACAGGGACCCTACAATGAGCAGTTCTTC	CASSSRQGPYNEQFF
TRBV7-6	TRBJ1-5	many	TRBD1	TGTGCCAGCAGCACAGGACAGGGCAATCAGCCCCAGCATTTT	CASSTGQGNQPQHF
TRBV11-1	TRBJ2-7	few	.	TGTGCCAGCAGCTCAAAACAGGGAAAGTTCTACGAGCAGTACTTC	CASSSKQGKFYEQYF
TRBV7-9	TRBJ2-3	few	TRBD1	TGTGCCAGCAGCTCGTGGACAGGGTTCACAGATACGCAGTATTTT	CASSSWTGFTDTQYF
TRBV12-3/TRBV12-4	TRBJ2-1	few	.	TGTGCCAGCAGGAAGGACTTTACTAGGGTGGTAGTCGAGCAGTTCTTC	CASRKDFTRVVVEQFF
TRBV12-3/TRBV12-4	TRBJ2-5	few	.	TGTGCCAGCAGGCCTTACGGGGAGACCCAGTACTTC	CASRPYGETQYF
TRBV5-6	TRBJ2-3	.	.	TGTGCCAGCAGCTTGCCCTGGGTGGCAGGGGTCACCGGACCCCCAGATACGCAGTATTTT	CASSLPWVAGVTGPPDTQYF
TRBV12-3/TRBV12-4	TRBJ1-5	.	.	TGTGCCAGCAGTTTAACTGTCAGCTACAATCAGCCCCAGCATTTT	CASSLTVSYNQPQHF
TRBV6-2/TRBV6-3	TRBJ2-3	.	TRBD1	TGTGCCAGCAGTACCGGGACAGGGACAGATACGCAGTATTTT	CASSTGTGTDTQYF
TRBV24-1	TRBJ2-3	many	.	TGTGCCACCAGTGATCCACAGGACACAGATACGCAGTATTTT	CATSDPQDTDTQYF
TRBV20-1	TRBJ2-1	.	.	TGCAGTGCTAGTCGGGGGAGAGCCTACAATGAGCAGTTCTTC	CSASRGRAYNEQFF
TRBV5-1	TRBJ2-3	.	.	TGCGCCAGCAGCTTGGGCGGGCAGGGAGGAGATACGCAGTATTTT	CASSLGGQGGDTQYF
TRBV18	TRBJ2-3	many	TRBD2	TGTGCCAGCTCACCACTGCGGGGGGGTTCCACAGATACGCAGTATTTT	CASSPLRGGSTDTQYF
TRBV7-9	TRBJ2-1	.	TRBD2	TGTGCCAGCAGCTTGAGTAGCGGGTACGAACGATACAATGAGCAGTTCTTC	CASSLSSGYERYNEQFF
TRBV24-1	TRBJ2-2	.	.	TGTGCCACCAGTGATCCGCTTGGGGAGCTGTTTTTT	CATSDPLGELFF
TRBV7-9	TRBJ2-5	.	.	TGTGCCAGCTTTGGGGGGTTCGGGATGGAGACCCAGTACTTC	CASFGGFGMETQYF
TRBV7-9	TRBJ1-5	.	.	TGTGCCAGCAGCCAATCCACGAGTTTGAGAACAGGCGGTTTGGATTTT	CASSQSTSLRTGGLDF
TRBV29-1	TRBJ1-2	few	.	TGCAGCGTGGCTGGATTGGCGAATGGCTACACCTTC	CSVAGLANGYTF
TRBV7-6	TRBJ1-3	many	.	TGTGCCAGCAGCTTGAGGGGAGCTGGAAACACCATATATTTT	CASSLRGAGNTIYF
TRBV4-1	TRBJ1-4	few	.	TGCGCCAGCAGCCAAGATCCTCGAGGGTACACTAATGAAAAACTGTTTTTT	CASSQDPRGYTNEKLFF
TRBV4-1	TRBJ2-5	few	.	TGCGCCAGCAGCCCAAGGGGGGGGGGACCGCAAGAGACCCAGTACTTC	CASSPRGGGPQETQYF
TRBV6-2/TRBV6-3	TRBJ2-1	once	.	TGTGCCAGCCGGGATCCCCGGAATGAGCAGTTCTTC	CASRDPRNEQFF
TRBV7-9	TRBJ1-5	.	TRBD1	TGTGCCAGCAGCGCCGACAGGGGAGATCAGCCCCAGCATTTT	CASSADRGDQPQHF
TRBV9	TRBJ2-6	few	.	TGTGCCAGCAGCGTAGAGGGCCGCTCTGGGGCCAACGTCCTGACTTTC	CASSVEGRSGANVLTF
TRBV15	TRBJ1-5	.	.	TGTGCCACCAGCAGAGATGGGGCTAATCAGCCCCAGCATTTT	CATSRDGANQPQHF
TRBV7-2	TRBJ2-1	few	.	TGTGCCAGCAGTCCGCAGGGTACGGATGAGCAGTTCTTC	CASSPQGTDEQFF
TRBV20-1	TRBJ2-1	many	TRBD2	TGCAGTGCTCCGGGACTAGCGGGGGGGCCTGGTGAGCAGTTCTTC	CSAPGLAGGPGEQFF
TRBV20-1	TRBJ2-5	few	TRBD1	TGCAGTGCCCCTCGACAGGGACAAAGCGAGACCCAGTACTTC	CSAPRQGQSETQYF
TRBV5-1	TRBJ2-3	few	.	TGCGCCAGCAGCTTGGCCGGGGAGACAAGCACAGATACGCAGTATTTT	CASSLAGETSTDTQYF
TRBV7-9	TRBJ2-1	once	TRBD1	TGTGCCAGCAGGCGACAGGGCAATGAGCAGTTCTTC	CASRRQGNEQFF
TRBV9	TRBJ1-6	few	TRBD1	TGTGCCAGCAGCAAGCGACAGGGAGGTTTTAACTCACCCCTCCACTTT	CASSKRQGGFNSPLHF
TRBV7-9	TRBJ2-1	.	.	TGTGCCAGCAGCTTAGTCCTAGGAAATGAGCAGTTCTTC	CASSLVLGNEQFF
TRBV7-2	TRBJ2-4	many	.	TGTGCCAGCAGCCCCCCCGGCAAAAACATTCAGTACTTC	CASSPPGKNIQYF
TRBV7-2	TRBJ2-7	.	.	TGTGCCAGCACCCCTCAAGAGGTCGTCTCCTACGAGCAGTACTTC	CASTPQEVVSYEQYF
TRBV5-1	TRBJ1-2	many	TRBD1	TGCGCCAGCAGCGTCGGACAGGTCTATGGCTACACCTTC	CASSVGQVYGYTF
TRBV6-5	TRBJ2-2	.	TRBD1	TGTGCCAGCAGTCCGACAGGGGGAGGACGAACCGGGGAGCTGTTTTTT	CASSPTGGGRTGELFF
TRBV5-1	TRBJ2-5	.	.	TGCGCCAGCAGCCGTCCTGGCCTGGAGACCCAGTACTTC	CASSRPGLETQYF
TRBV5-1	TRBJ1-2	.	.	TGCGCCAGCAGCCTCACCGCCGGGACACCGGGGCCCGACACCTTC	CASSLTAGTPGPDTF
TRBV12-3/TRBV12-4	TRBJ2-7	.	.	TGTGCCAGCAGTTTTGTGAGGTTTGAGCAGTACTTC	CASSFVRFEQYF
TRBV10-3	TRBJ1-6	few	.	TGTGCCATCAGTGAGGCTGGGGTCGGGTCACCCCTCCACTTT	CAISEAGVGSPLHF
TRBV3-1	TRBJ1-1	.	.	TGTGCCAGCAGCCAAAAATTGGGGAACACTGAAGCTTTCTTT	CASSQKLGNTEAFF